The rows below give T cell receptor beta chains drawn from one sample of a study of T cell clones after liver transplantation. The data were produced by immunoSEQ multiplex PCR, yet TCRdb's version contains in-frame clones alone and is incomplete. The table lists some 45,000 clones, around 84% of them singletons. Sequenced material: CD4+ T cells from blood, taken 24 months after liver transplant. The receptors shown here come from a human patient who received a liver transplant. Some T cells may be supplied by the graft donor. CDR3s include the opening cysteine and the closing phenylalanine or tryptophan. The D gene is left open where the match is weak. The size entry is marked missing in some rows and otherwise reads once, few, many or a size class.

clone_size: .; v_call: TRBV6-5; d_call: TRBD1; j_call: TRBJ2-7; cdr3_aa: CASSFGTGNSYEQYF; cdr3_nt: TGTGCCAGCAGTTTTGGGACAGGAAACTCCTACGAGCAGTACTTC
clone_size: .; v_call: TRBV15; d_call: .; j_call: TRBJ2-5; cdr3_aa: CATRREANQETQYF; cdr3_nt: TGTGCCACCAGAAGGGAAGCCAACCAAGAGACCCAGTACTTC
clone_size: .; v_call: TRBV28; d_call: .; j_call: TRBJ2-1; cdr3_aa: CASKGRGSSYNEQFF; cdr3_nt: TGTGCCTCCAAGGGGCGGGGTAGCTCCTACAATGAGCAGTTCTTC
clone_size: .; v_call: TRBV5-1; d_call: .; j_call: TRBJ1-3; cdr3_aa: CASRPEPNRGNTIYF; cdr3_nt: TGCGCCAGCAGACCTGAACCTAACAGGGGAAACACCATATATTTT
clone_size: .; v_call: TRBV27; d_call: .; j_call: TRBJ1-4; cdr3_aa: CASSLGFGAGTTEKLFF; cdr3_nt: TGTGCCAGCAGTTTAGGTTTTGGGGCGGGAACGACTGAAAAACTGTTTTTT
clone_size: once; v_call: TRBV18; d_call: .; j_call: TRBJ2-5; cdr3_aa: CASSPDRGGETQYF; cdr3_nt: TGTGCCAGCTCACCCGATCGGGGCGGAGAGACCCAGTACTTC
clone_size: .; v_call: TRBV9; d_call: .; j_call: TRBJ2-2; cdr3_aa: CASSPKRDKNTGELFF; cdr3_nt: TGTGCCAGCAGCCCCAAGCGCGACAAGAACACCGGGGAGCTGTTTTTT
clone_size: few; v_call: TRBV6-1; d_call: TRBD1; j_call: TRBJ1-3; cdr3_aa: CASSEDRGLGNTIYF; cdr3_nt: TGTGCCAGCAGTGAAGACAGGGGGCTTGGAAACACCATATATTTT
clone_size: .; v_call: TRBV27; d_call: TRBD1; j_call: TRBJ2-5; cdr3_aa: CASSRDRAGEETQYF; cdr3_nt: TGTGCCAGCAGCCGGGACAGGGCCGGTGAAGAGACCCAGTACTTC
clone_size: .; v_call: TRBV9; d_call: TRBD1; j_call: TRBJ1-2; cdr3_aa: CASSVGPQGDFYGYTF; cdr3_nt: TGTGCCAGCAGCGTAGGCCCTCAGGGGGATTTCTATGGCTACACCTTC
clone_size: .; v_call: TRBV4-1; d_call: TRBD1; j_call: TRBJ2-7; cdr3_aa: CASSQNPSLWTGAYEQYF; cdr3_nt: TGCGCCAGCAGCCAAAATCCGTCCTTATGGACAGGGGCCTACGAGCAGTACTTC
clone_size: .; v_call: TRBV5-1; d_call: TRBD2; j_call: TRBJ2-2; cdr3_aa: CASSGGLVDTGELFF; cdr3_nt: TGCGCCAGCAGCGGTGGACTAGTCGACACCGGGGAGCTGTTTTTT
clone_size: .; v_call: TRBV28; d_call: .; j_call: TRBJ1-1; cdr3_aa: CASRPDAQVNVGTEAFF; cdr3_nt: TGTGCCAGCAGACCCGATGCCCAGGTGAACGTGGGCACTGAAGCTTTCTTT
clone_size: .; v_call: TRBV4-1; d_call: .; j_call: TRBJ1-2; cdr3_aa: CASSPQLQGSGYTF; cdr3_nt: TGCGCCAGCAGCCCCCAGCTTCAGGGTTCCGGCTACACCTTC
clone_size: .; v_call: TRBV11-2; d_call: .; j_call: TRBJ2-2; cdr3_aa: CASSFSTNYPGELFF; cdr3_nt: TGTGCCAGCAGCTTTAGTACCAACTACCCCGGGGAGCTGTTTTTT
clone_size: .; v_call: TRBV30; d_call: .; j_call: TRBJ2-2; cdr3_aa: CAWSGIKGGPGELFF; cdr3_nt: TGTGCCTGGAGCGGCATTAAAGGCGGGCCCGGGGAGCTGTTTTTT
clone_size: .; v_call: TRBV5-6; d_call: .; j_call: TRBJ2-1; cdr3_aa: CASSLGTGNRQFF; cdr3_nt: TGTGCCAGCAGCTTGGGGACTGGTAACAGGCAGTTCTTC
clone_size: once; v_call: TRBV15; d_call: .; j_call: TRBJ2-7; cdr3_aa: CATSEEELVYEQYF; cdr3_nt: TGTGCCACCAGCGAGGAAGAACTAGTTTACGAGCAGTACTTC
clone_size: .; v_call: TRBV2; d_call: TRBD2; j_call: TRBJ2-5; cdr3_aa: CASSEEVAGGLETQYF; cdr3_nt: TGTGCCAGCAGTGAGGAGGTAGCGGGAGGCTTGGAGACCCAGTACTTC
clone_size: .; v_call: TRBV29-1; d_call: .; j_call: TRBJ2-5; cdr3_aa: CSVEDGGGRRRYGTQYF; cdr3_nt: TGCAGCGTTGAAGACGGGGGAGGACGGCGCAGATACGGGACCCAGTACTTC
clone_size: .; v_call: TRBV5-1; d_call: .; j_call: TRBJ1-4; cdr3_aa: CASSAGQSRNEKLFF; cdr3_nt: TGCGCCAGCAGCGCGGGGCAATCTAGGAATGAAAAACTGTTTTTT
clone_size: .; v_call: TRBV7-9; d_call: .; j_call: TRBJ1-1; cdr3_aa: CASSLAVGPSNTEAFF; cdr3_nt: TGTGCCAGCAGCTTAGCAGTGGGCCCTTCGAACACTGAAGCTTTCTTT
clone_size: .; v_call: TRBV18; d_call: .; j_call: TRBJ1-4; cdr3_aa: CASSPPKTESNEKLFF; cdr3_nt: TGTGCCAGCTCACCCCCAAAGACAGAGTCTAATGAAAAACTGTTTTTT
clone_size: .; v_call: TRBV7-2; d_call: .; j_call: TRBJ1-4; cdr3_aa: CASSPDRVREKLFF; cdr3_nt: TGTGCCAGCAGCCCCGACCGGGTGAGAGAAAAACTGTTTTTT
clone_size: .; v_call: TRBV19; d_call: TRBD1; j_call: TRBJ2-7; cdr3_aa: CASSRGGQGTYEQYF; cdr3_nt: TGTGCCAGTAGTCGAGGGGGACAGGGGACGTACGAGCAGTACTTC
clone_size: .; v_call: TRBV13; d_call: .; j_call: TRBJ2-7; cdr3_aa: CATGRGAYEQYF; cdr3_nt: TGTGCCACCGGCAGGGGAGCCTACGAGCAGTACTTC
clone_size: .; v_call: TRBV5-1; d_call: .; j_call: TRBJ2-7; cdr3_aa: CASSLDGYEQYF; cdr3_nt: TGCGCCAGCAGCTTGGACGGGTACGAGCAGTACTTC
clone_size: .; v_call: TRBV7-9; d_call: .; j_call: TRBJ2-3; cdr3_aa: CASSPSTYTQYF; cdr3_nt: TGTGCCAGCAGCCCCAGCACCTATACGCAGTATTTT
clone_size: .; v_call: TRBV5-1; d_call: TRBD1; j_call: TRBJ2-2; cdr3_aa: CASSLGQGYTGELFF; cdr3_nt: TGCGCCAGCAGCTTGGGACAGGGGTACACCGGGGAGCTGTTTTTT
clone_size: once; v_call: TRBV5-8; d_call: .; j_call: TRBJ1-2; cdr3_aa: CASTKVTRGYGYTF; cdr3_nt: TGTGCCAGCACTAAGGTGACGAGGGGCTATGGCTACACCTTC
clone_size: .; v_call: TRBV19; d_call: TRBD2; j_call: TRBJ2-2; cdr3_aa: CASSISGRAGNTGELFF; cdr3_nt: TGTGCCAGTAGTATAAGCGGGAGGGCCGGGAACACCGGGGAGCTGTTTTTT
clone_size: .; v_call: TRBV7-9; d_call: .; j_call: TRBJ1-4; cdr3_aa: CASSLSQKFLLFF; cdr3_nt: TGTGCCAGCAGCTTGTCCCAGAAGTTTTTGCTGTTTTTT
clone_size: .; v_call: TRBV7-3; d_call: TRBD1; j_call: TRBJ1-5; cdr3_aa: CASSLWDRGRYQPQHF; cdr3_nt: TGTGCCAGCAGCTTATGGGACAGGGGGCGGTATCAGCCCCAGCATTTT
clone_size: .; v_call: TRBV6-1; d_call: .; j_call: TRBJ2-7; cdr3_aa: CASSLTGYNEQYF; cdr3_nt: TGTGCCAGCAGTTTAACAGGGTATAACGAGCAGTACTTC
clone_size: once; v_call: TRBV7-9; d_call: TRBD2; j_call: TRBJ2-1; cdr3_aa: CASRRASGSSNEQFF; cdr3_nt: TGTGCCAGCCGGAGGGCTAGCGGGAGTAGCAATGAGCAGTTCTTC
clone_size: .; v_call: TRBV5-1; d_call: .; j_call: TRBJ2-3; cdr3_aa: CASSLWQTDTQYF; cdr3_nt: TGCGCCAGCAGCTTGTGGCAAACAGATACGCAGTATTTT
clone_size: .; v_call: TRBV6-6; d_call: .; j_call: TRBJ1-2; cdr3_aa: CASSIEARGGYTF; cdr3_nt: TGTGCCAGCAGTATTGAGGCCCGGGGTGGCTACACCTTC
clone_size: few; v_call: TRBV11-1; d_call: .; j_call: TRBJ1-1; cdr3_aa: CASSARLGITEAFF; cdr3_nt: TGTGCCAGCAGCGCCCGATTAGGGATCACTGAAGCTTTCTTT
clone_size: .; v_call: TRBV4-3; d_call: .; j_call: TRBJ2-7; cdr3_aa: CASSQDKADEQYF; cdr3_nt: TGCGCCAGCAGCCAAGATAAGGCGGACGAGCAGTACTTC
clone_size: .; v_call: TRBV28; d_call: .; j_call: TRBJ1-1; cdr3_aa: CASRGDTEAFF; cdr3_nt: TGTGCCAGCAGGGGAGACACTGAAGCTTTCTTT